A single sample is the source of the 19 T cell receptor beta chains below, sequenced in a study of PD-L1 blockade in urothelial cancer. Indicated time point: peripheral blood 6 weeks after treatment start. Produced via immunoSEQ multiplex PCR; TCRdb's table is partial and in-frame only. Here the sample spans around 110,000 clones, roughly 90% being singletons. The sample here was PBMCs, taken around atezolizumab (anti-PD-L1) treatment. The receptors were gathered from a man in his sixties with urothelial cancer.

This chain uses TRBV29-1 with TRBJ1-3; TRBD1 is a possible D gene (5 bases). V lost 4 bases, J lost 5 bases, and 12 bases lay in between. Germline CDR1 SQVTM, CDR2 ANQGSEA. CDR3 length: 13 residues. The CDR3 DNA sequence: TGCAGCGTTGTAACGGACACGCGAAACACCATATATTTT. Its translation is CSVVTDTRNTIYF. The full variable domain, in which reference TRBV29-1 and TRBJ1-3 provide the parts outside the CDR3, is SAVISQKPSRDICQRGTSLTIQCQVDSQVTMMFWYRQQPGQSLTLIATANQGSEATYESGFVIDKFPISRPNLTFSTLTVSNMSPEDSSIYLCSVVTDTRNTIYFGEGSWLTVV.

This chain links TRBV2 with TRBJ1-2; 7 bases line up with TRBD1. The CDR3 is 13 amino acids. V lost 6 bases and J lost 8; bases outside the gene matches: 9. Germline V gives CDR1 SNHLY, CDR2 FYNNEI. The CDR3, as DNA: TGTGCCAGCAGCAGAACAGGGGTCGGGGGCTACACCTTC. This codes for CASSRTGVGGYTF.

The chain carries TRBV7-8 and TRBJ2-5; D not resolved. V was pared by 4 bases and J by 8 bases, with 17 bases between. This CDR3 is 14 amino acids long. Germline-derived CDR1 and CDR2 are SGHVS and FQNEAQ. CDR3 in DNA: TGTGCCAGCAGCTCGCAGGCTTCCATCCCTACCCAGTACTTC. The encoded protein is CASSSQASIPTQYF. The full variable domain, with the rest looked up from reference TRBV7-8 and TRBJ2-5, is GAGVSQSPRYKVAKRGQDVALRCDPISGHVSLFWYQQALGQGPEFLTYFQNEAQLDKSGLPSDRFFAERPEGSVSTLKIQRTQQEDSAVYLCASSSQASIPTQYFGPGTRLLVL.

Here the CDR3 reads CAITGTGDFYEQYF. The CDR3 nucleotides are TGTGCCATCACTGGTACAGGGGATTTCTACGAGCAGTACTTC. This chain links TRBV10-3 with TRBJ2-7; 7 bases agree with TRBD1. Trimming took 7 bases from V and 3 from J; bases not matched to a gene: 9. Germline V gene sequence: CDR1 ENHRY, CDR2 SYGVKD. The CDR3 length is 14 residues.

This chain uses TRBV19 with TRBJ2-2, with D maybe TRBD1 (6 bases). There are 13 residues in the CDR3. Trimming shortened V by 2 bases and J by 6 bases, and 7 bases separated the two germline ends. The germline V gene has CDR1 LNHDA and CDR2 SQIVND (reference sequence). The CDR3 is CASSINRAGELFF. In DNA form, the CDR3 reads TGTGCCAGTAGTATAAACAGGGCCGGGGAGCTGTTTTTT.

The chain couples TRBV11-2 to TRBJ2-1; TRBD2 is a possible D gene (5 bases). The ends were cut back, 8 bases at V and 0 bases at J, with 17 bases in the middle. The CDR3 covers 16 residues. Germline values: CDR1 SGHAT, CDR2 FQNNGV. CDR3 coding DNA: TGTGCCAGCGACGCAGGACTTATAATCTCCTACAATGAGCAGTTCTTC. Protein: CASDAGLIISYNEQFF. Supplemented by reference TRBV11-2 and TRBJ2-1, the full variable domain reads EAGVAQSPRYKIIEKRQSVAFWCNPISGHATLYWYQQILGQGPKLLIQFQNNGVVDDSQLPKDRFSAERLKGVDSTLKIQPAKLEDSAVYLCASDAGLIISYNEQFFGPGTRLTVL.

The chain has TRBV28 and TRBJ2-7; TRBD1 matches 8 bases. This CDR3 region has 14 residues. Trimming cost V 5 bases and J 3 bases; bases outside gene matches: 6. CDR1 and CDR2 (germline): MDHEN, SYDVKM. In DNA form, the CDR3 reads TGTGCCAGCAGTGTTCAGGGGGCCTTCTACGAGCAGTACTTC. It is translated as CASSVQGAFYEQYF.

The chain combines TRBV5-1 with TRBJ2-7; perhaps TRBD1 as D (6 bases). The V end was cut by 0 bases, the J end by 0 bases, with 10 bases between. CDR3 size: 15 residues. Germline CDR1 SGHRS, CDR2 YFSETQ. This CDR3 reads CASSLGGTSSYEQYF. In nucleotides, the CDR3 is TGCGCCAGCAGCTTGGGAGGGACATCCTCCTACGAGCAGTACTTC.

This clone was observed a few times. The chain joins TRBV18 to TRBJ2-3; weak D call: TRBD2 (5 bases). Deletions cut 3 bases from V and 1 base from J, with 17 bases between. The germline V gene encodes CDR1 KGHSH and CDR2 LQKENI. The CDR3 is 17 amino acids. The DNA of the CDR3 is TGTGCCAGCTCACCTACCTCTGGACTCGAAGGCACAGATACGCAGTATTTT. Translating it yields CASSPTSGLEGTDTQYF.

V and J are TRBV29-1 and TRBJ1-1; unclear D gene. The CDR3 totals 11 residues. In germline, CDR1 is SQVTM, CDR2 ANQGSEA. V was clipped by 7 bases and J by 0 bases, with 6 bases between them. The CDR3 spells CSAKMNTEAFF. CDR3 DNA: TGCAGCGCAAAAATGAACACTGAAGCTTTCTTT.

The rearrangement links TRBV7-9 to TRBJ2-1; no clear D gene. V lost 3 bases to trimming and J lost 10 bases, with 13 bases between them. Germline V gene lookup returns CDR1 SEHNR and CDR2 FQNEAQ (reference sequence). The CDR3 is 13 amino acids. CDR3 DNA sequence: TGTGCCAGCAGCTTGGCGCGGAAAGAAGAGCAGTTCTTC. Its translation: CASSLARKEEQFF.

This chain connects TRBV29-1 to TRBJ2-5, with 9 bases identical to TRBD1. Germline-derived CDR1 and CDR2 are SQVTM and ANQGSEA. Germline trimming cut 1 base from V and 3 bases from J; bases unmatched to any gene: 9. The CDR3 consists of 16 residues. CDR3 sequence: CSVEVAGTGPKETQYF. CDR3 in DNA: TGCAGCGTTGAAGTGGCCGGGACAGGGCCCAAAGAGACCCAGTACTTC.

The CDR3 loop is CASSLARITATNEKLFF. For the CDR3, the DNA is TGTGCCAGCAGCTTAGCCCGCATAACTGCAACTAATGAAAAACTGTTTTTT. The rearrangement joins TRBV7-9 to TRBJ1-4; D not resolved. Germline assignment: CDR1 SEHNR and CDR2 FQNEAQ (reference sequence). Between the trimmed V and J ends, which lost 0 bases and 0 bases, there was a span of 11 bases. The CDR3 is 17 amino acids.

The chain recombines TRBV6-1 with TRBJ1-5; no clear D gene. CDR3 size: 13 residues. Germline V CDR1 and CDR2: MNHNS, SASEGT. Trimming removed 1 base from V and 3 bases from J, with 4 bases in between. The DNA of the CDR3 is TGTGCCAGCAGTGAAGGGCTCAATCAGCCCCAGCATTTT. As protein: CASSEGLNQPQHF.

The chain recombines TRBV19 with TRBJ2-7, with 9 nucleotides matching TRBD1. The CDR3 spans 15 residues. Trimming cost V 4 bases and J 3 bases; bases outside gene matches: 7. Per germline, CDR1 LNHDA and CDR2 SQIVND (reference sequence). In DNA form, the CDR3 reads TGTGCCAGTAGTACCGGCGGACAGGGGATCTACGAGCAGTACTTC. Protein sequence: CASSTGGQGIYEQYF.

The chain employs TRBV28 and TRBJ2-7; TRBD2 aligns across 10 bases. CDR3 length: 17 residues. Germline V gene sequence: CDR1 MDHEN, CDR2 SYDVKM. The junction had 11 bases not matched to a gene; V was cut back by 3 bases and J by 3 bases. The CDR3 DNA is TGTGCCAGCAGTTTTATCGGAATGGCTAGCGGGAGCTACGAGCAGTACTTC. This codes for CASSFIGMASGSYEQYF.

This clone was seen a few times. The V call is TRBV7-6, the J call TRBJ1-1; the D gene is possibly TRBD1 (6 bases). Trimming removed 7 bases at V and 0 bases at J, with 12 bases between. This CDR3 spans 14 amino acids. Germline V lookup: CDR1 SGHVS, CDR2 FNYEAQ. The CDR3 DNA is TGTGCCAGCACCCCGGGACAAGTGAACACTGAAGCTTTCTTT. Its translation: CASTPGQVNTEAFF.

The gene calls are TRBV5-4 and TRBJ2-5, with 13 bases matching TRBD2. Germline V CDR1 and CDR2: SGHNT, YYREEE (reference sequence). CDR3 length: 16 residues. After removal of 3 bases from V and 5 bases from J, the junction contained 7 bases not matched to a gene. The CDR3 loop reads CASSSRTSGRGETQYF. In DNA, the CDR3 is TGTGCCAGCAGCTCTCGGACTAGCGGGAGAGGCGAGACCCAGTACTTC.

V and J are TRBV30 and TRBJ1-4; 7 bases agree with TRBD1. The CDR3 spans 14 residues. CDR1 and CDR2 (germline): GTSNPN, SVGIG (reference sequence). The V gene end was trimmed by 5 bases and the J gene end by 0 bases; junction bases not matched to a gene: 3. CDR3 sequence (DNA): TGTGCCTGGGCCACAGGGGCAACTAATGAAAAACTGTTTTTT. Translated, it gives CAWATGATNEKLFF.